This TCR beta chain was identified in a study of cytomegalovirus exposure and HLA in healthy donors. General observations from the study: Further analysis was carried out later, and it showed several of the most significant clusters appearing linked to common viral pathogens.

V shed 6 bases and J 0 bases; nucleotides not matched to a gene: 1. Germline lookup yields CDR1 MDHEN and CDR2 SYDVKM. This CDR3 has 13 amino acids. The PCR had 60 Vbeta and 13 Jbeta primers. The data were produced by immunoSEQ multiplex PCR, yet TCRdb's version contains in-frame clones alone and is incomplete. This sample carries about 200,000 clones, approximately 80% of them seen once, and the ten largest clones take approximately 1.4%. Comments on this clone: As yet, its antigen is unknown.

Sequenced input: PBMCs. The gene calls are TRBV28 and TRBJ1-1, with TRBD1 matching 7 bases. The TCR originated in a girl aged 10 to 17 in good health and CMV-seronegative. CDR3 loop: CASRQGMNTEAFF. The CDR3 coding sequence is TGTGCCAGCAGACAGGGGATGAACACTGAAGCTTTCTTT.